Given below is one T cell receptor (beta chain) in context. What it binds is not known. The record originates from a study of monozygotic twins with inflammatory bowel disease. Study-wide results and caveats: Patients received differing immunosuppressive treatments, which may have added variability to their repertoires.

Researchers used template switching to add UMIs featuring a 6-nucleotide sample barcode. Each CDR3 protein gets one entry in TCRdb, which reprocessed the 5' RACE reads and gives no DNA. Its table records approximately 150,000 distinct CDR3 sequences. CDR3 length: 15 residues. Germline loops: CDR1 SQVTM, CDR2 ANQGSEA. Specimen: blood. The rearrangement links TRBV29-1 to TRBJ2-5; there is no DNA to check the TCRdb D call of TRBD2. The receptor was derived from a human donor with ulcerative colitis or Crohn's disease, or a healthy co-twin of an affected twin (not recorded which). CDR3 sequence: CSVGGVAGGQETQYF.